This TCR beta chain comes out of a study of shared clonotypes between healthy human individuals. This clone was picked up one time. Its antigen is not known. Naive CD8 cells comprised CD45RO-negative, CCR7-positively selected cells, excluding terminally differentiated effector memory CD45RA+ cells. In germline, CDR1 is SEHNR, CDR2 FQNEAQ (reference sequence). This CDR3 has 13 residues. V lost 4 bases and J 3 bases, leaving 10 bases between the germline ends. General observations from the study: Between four donors, naive CD4 clonotypes were shared at a level of roughly 5.5%.

The repertoire was sequenced with immunoSEQ multiplex PCR; TCRdb's copy has only in-frame clones and lacks some. Here the sample spans a few million clones, approximately 92% being singletons. The sample consisted of naive CD8+ T cells from PBMCs. This chain connects TRBV7-9 to TRBJ2-7; D is unclear. The sequence came from a man younger than 35 in good health. Some clones in this sample may be carry-over from other donors' samples. CDR3 coding DNA: TGTGCCAGCAGCTCTGGGGTTGTCTACGAGCAGTACTTC. It yields the protein CASSSGVVYEQYF.